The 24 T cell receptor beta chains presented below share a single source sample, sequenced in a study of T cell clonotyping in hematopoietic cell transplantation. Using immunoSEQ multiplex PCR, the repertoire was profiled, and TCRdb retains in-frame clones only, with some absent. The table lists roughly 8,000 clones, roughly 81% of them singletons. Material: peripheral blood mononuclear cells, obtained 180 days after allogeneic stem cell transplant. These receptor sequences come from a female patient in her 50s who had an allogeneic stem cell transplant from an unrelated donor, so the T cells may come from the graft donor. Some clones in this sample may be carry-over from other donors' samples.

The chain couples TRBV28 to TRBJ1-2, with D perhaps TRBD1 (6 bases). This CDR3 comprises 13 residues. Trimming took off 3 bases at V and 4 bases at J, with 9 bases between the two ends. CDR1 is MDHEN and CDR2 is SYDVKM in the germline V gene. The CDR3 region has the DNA TGTGCCAGCAGTTTCGGGGGCTTCTATGGCTACACCTTC. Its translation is CASSFGGFYGYTF.

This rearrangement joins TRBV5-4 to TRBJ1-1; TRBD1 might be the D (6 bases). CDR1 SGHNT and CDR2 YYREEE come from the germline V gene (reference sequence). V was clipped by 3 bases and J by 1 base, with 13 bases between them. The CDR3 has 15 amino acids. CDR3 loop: CASSWTGTRNTEAFF. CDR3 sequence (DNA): TGTGCCAGCAGCTGGACCGGGACAAGGAACACTGAAGCTTTCTTT.

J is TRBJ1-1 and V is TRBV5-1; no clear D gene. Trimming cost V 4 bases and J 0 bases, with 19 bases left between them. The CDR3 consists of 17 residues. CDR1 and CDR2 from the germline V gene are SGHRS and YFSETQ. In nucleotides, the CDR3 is TGCGCCAGCAGCCGGATGCCAGTACAGTTCATGAACACTGAAGCTTTCTTT. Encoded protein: CASSRMPVQFMNTEAFF.

This CDR3 reads CASNPHGGSSFEQYF. The CDR3 bases are TGTGCCAGCAATCCCCATGGCGGGTCCAGCTTCGAGCAGTACTTC. This chain links TRBV27 with TRBJ2-7, with TRBD2 as a possible D gene (5 bases). The CDR3 consists of 15 residues. Trimming shortened V by 7 bases and J by 6 bases, and 22 bases separated the two germline ends. In germline, CDR1 is MNHEY, CDR2 SMNVEV (reference sequence).

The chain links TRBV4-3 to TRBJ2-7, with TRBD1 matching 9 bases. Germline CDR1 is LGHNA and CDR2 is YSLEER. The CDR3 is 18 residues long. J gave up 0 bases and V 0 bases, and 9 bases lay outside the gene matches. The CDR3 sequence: CASSQDLTGGLLSYEQYF. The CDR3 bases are TGCGCCAGCAGCCAAGATCTGACAGGGGGGCTCCTCTCCTACGAGCAGTACTTC.

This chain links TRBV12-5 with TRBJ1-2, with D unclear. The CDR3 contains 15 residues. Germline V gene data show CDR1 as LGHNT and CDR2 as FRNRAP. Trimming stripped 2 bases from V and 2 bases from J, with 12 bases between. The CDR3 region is CASGLMGRINYGYTF. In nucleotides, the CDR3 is TGTGCTAGTGGTTTGATGGGCCGTATCAACTATGGCTACACCTTC.

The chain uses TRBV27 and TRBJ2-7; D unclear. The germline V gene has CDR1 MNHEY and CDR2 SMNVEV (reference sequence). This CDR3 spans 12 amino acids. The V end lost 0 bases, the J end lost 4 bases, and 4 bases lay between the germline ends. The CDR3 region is CASSLSGYEQYF. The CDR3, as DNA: TGTGCCAGCAGTTTATCGGGATACGAGCAGTACTTC.

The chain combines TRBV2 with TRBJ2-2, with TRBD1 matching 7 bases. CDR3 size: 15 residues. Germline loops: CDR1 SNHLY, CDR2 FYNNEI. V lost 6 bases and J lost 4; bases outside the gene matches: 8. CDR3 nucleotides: TGTGCCAGCAGACAGGGACAGCTAAGCACCGGGGAGCTGTTTTTT. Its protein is CASRQGQLSTGELFF.

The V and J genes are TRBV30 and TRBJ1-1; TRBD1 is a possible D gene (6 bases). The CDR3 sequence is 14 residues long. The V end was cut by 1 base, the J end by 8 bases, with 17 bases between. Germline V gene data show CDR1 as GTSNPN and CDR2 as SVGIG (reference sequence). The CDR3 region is CAWSANRVMGEAFF. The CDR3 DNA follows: TGTGCCTGGAGTGCGAACAGGGTGATGGGGGAAGCTTTCTTT.

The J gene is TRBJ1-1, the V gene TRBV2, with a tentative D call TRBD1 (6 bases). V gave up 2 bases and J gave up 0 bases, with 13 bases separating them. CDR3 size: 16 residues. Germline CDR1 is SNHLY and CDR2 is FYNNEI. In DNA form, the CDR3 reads TGTGCCAGCAGTGAAAGTATGGGGGCACTGAACACTGAAGCTTTCTTT. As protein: CASSESMGALNTEAFF.

CDR3 residues: CASSVETGNTEAFF. The CDR3 DNA is TGTGCCAGCAGCGTAGAAACAGGGAACACTGAAGCTTTCTTT. This sequence joins TRBV9 and TRBJ1-1; D possibly corresponds to TRBD1 (5 bases). Germline assignment: CDR1 SGDLS and CDR2 YYNGEE. This CDR3 contains 14 residues. V lost 0 bases to trimming and J lost 1 base, with 7 bases between them.

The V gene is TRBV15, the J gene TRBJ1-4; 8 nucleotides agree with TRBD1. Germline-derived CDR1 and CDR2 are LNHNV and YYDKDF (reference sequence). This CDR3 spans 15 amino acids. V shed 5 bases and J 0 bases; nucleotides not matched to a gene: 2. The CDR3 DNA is TGTGCCACCAGCGAACAGGGGGCAACTAATGAAAAACTGTTTTTT. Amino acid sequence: CATSEQGATNEKLFF.

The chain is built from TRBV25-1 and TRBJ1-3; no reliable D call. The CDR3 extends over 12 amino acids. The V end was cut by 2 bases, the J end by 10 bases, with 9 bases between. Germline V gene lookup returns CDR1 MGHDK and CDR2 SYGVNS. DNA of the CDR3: TGTGCCAGCAGTGAAGAGGGCAGGACCATATATTTT. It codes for CASSEEGRTIYF. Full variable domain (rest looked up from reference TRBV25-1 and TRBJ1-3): EADIYQTPRYLVIGTGKKITLECSQTMGHDKMYWYQQDPGMELHLIHYSYGVNSTEKGDLSSESTVSRIRTEHFPLTLESARPSHTSQYLCASSEEGRTIYFGEGSWLTVV.

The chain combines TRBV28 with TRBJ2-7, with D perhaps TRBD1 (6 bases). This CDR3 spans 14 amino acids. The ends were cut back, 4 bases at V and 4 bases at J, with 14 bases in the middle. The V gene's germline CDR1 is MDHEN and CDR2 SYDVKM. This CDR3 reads CASSSYTGPYEQYF. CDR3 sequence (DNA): TGTGCCAGCAGTTCTTATACAGGGCCTTACGAGCAGTACTTC.

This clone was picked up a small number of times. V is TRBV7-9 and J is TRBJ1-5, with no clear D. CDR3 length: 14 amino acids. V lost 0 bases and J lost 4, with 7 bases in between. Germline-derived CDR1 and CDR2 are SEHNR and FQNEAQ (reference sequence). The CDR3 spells CASSLADRNQPQHF. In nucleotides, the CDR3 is TGTGCCAGCAGCTTAGCGGACCGTAATCAGCCCCAGCATTTT.

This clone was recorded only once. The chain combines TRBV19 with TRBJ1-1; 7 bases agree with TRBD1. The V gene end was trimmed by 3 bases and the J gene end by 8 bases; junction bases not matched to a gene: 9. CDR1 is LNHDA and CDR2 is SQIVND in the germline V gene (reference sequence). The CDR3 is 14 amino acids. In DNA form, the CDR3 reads TGTGCCAGTAGTATTGGGACAGACGACAAGGAAGCTTTCTTT. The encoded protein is CASSIGTDDKEAFF.

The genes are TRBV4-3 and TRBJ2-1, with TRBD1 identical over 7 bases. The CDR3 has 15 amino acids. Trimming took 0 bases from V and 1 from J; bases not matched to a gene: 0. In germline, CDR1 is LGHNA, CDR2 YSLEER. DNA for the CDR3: TGCGCCAGCAGCCAAGACAGGGGGTCCTACAATGAGCAGTTCTTC. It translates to CASSQDRGSYNEQFF.

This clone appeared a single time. CDR3: CASGIGAANEKLFF. CDR3 nucleotide sequence: TGTGCCAGCGGGATCGGGGCAGCGAATGAAAAACTGTTTTTT. The V gene is TRBV2, the J gene TRBJ1-4, with D perhaps TRBD1 (5 bases). The CDR3 has 14 residues. Germline assignment: CDR1 SNHLY and CDR2 FYNNEI. V lost 8 bases and J lost 5, with 15 bases in between.

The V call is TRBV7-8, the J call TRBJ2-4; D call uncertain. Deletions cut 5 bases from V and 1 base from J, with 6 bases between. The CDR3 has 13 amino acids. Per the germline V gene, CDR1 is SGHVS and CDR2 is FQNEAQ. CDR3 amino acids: CASSPPAKNIQYF. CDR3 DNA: TGTGCCAGCAGCCCACCGGCCAAAAACATTCAGTACTTC.

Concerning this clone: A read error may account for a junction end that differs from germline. The CDR3 DNA reads as TGTGCCAGCAGTAACTCGGGACAGGTGGGGGGTTTGGTGCAGTTCTTC. It translates to CASSNSGQVGGLVQFF. V and J are TRBV6-5 and TRBJ2-1; 8 bases line up with TRBD1. This CDR3 is built from 16 residues. Germline values: CDR1 MNHEY, CDR2 SVGAGI.

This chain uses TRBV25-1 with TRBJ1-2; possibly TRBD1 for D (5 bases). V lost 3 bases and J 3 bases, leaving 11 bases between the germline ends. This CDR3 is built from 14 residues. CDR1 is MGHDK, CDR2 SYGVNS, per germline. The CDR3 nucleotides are TGTGCCAGCAGTGATCCAGGGCCGTACTATGGCTACACCTTC. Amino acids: CASSDPGPYYGYTF.

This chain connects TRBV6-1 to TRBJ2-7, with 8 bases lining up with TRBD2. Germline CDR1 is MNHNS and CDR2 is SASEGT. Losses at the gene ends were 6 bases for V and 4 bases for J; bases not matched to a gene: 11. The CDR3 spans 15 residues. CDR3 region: CASRPPGTSVYEQYF. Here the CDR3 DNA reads TGTGCCAGCAGGCCCCCCGGGACTAGTGTGTACGAGCAGTACTTC.

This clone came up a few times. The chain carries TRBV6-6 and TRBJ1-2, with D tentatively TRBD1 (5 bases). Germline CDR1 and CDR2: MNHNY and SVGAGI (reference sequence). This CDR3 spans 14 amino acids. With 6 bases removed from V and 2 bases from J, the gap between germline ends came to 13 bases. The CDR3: CASRGDSLNYGYTF. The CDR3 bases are TGTGCCAGCAGAGGGGACTCCTTAAACTATGGCTACACCTTC.

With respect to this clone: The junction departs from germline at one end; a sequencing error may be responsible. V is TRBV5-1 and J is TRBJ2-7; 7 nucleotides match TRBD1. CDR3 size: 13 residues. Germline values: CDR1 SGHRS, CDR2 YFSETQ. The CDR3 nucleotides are TGCGCCAGCACAGGGACAGACATCTACGGGCAGTACTTC. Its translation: CASTGTDIYGQYF.